These 4 T cell receptor beta chains were all obtained from the same sample, sequenced in a study of T cell changes during pregnancy in multiple sclerosis. TCRdb keeps only in-frame clones here, not all; method: immunoSEQ multiplex PCR. The sample includes tens of thousands of clones, roughly 91% seen only once; the top ten take 5.3%. The sample consisted of CD8+ T cells from peripheral blood mononuclear cells, taken before pregnancy. These receptors were taken from a female donor with multiple sclerosis, enrolled in a pregnancy study.

The chain combines TRBV7-9 with TRBJ1-2; 8 bases are shared with TRBD1. Germline V CDR1 and CDR2: SEHNR, FQNEAQ (reference sequence). The CDR3 runs to 12 residues. V dropped 4 bases and J dropped 6; count of bases not matched to a gene: 1. The CDR3 loop reads CASSSDRDGYTF. As DNA, the CDR3 is TGTGCCAGCAGCTCGGACAGGGATGGCTACACCTTC.

This clone was recorded a few times. The chain has TRBV7-9 and TRBJ1-1, with 10 bases aligning to TRBD1. The CDR3 covers 15 residues. The trim removed 2 bases at V and 4 bases at J, leaving 4 bases unmatched. Germline loops: CDR1 SEHNR, CDR2 FQNEAQ (reference sequence). CDR3: CASSLKGQGTTEAFF. In nucleotides, the CDR3 is TGTGCCAGCAGCTTAAAGGGACAGGGGACCACTGAAGCTTTCTTT.

The chain uses TRBV7-6 and TRBJ2-3, with D hard to call. This CDR3 spans 13 amino acids. The ends were cut back, 1 base at V and 4 bases at J, with 6 bases in the middle. Germline CDR1 is SGHVS and CDR2 is FNYEAQ. The CDR3 region has the DNA TGTGCCAGCAGCTTAGGGCAGGCAGATACGCAGTATTTT. Its protein is CASSLGQADTQYF. The entire variable domain, with the rest obtained from reference TRBV7-6 and TRBJ2-3, is as follows: GAGVSQSPRYKVTKRGQDVALRCDPISGHVSLYWYRQALGQGPEFLTYFNYEAQQDKSGLPNDRFSAERPEGSISTLTIQRTEQRDSAMYRCASSLGQADTQYFGPGTRLTVL.

The chain carries TRBV27 and TRBJ2-7; TRBD1 agrees at 7 bases. CDR1 is MNHEY, CDR2 SMNVEV, per germline (reference sequence). The J segment lost 3 bases and the V segment lost 4 bases, leaving 6 bases of the junction unmatched. The CDR3 runs 14 residues. Here the CDR3 DNA reads TGTGCCAGCAGTTATAATAGGGACAGCTACGAGCAGTACTTC. This encodes CASSYNRDSYEQYF.